This TCR beta chain originates from a study of blood T cell repertoires in COVID-19 (dated by TCRdb to the early 2020s). With respect to the entire study: Collaborator samples came from the United States, Italy and Spain and covered acute and convalescent phases of COVID-19. Samples came from the ongoing ImmuneRACE study (first 160 participants) plus 1,254 subjects from 6 global collaborators. The material from the prospective study consisted of cDNA or gDNA derived from T cells, B-cell-depleted T cells, or PBMCs. Nearly every sample came with metadata listing a de-identified subject ID, COVID-19 status, age in years and sex. The repertoires were made available in a free public database intended to serve as a resource for research on the immune response to SARS-CoV-2. Where available, HLA class I and class II types were obtained from metadata supplied by the sample provider rather than from assay-based typing. Deeply sampled blood TCRbeta repertoires from subjects exposed to, actively infected with, or recovered from COVID-19 were included in the dataset. General findings and caveats noted by the study authors: The amount of clinical and demographic metadata varied by source and participant and was provided uncurated.

As regards this clone: Its specific antigen is unknown. The input lacks base qualities; no much larger clone sits a single base away.

Each collaborating institution followed its own protocols to collect whole blood in K2EDTA tubes. For TCRbeta analysis, collaborator samples were shipped as frozen whole blood, as isolated PBMCs, or as DNA extracted from either sample type. There are 17 amino acids in the CDR3, from cysteine to phenylalanine inclusive. Only the CDR3 region is kept as DNA, spanning 51 bases read in frame from base 1. Based on the germline V gene, the CDR1 and CDR2 sequences are MNHNS and SASEGT. The junction shows trimming of 0 bases on V and 0 bases on J, plus 11 bases between the germline ends. TCRbeta CDR3 regions were amplified from genomic DNA by means of the immunoSEQ Assay, a bias-controlled multiplex PCR. In the original analysis: The number of nucleated cells in each sample was estimated by amplification of reference gene primers within the assay. Sequence reads were collapsed and filtered to measure the absolute abundance of every unique TCRbeta CDR3 rearrangement. For each sample, productive Simpson clonality was calculated as the square root of Simpson's diversity index over productive rearrangements. TCRdb's version of the immuneACCESS table is confined to in-frame rearrangements and falls short of the full clone set. An unresolved V gene accounts for under half of the shortfall where checked; the remainder is of unknown origin. The V and J calls and clone size are taken from that table; D and trimming were inferred from the DNA. The sample has approximately 400,000 clones on record, about 90% of them singletons. The top ten constitute around 1.2% of the sample.

This sequence was found in a man aged 40-55 years with acute or convalescent COVID-19. The source material was peripheral blood. The rearranged chain carries TRBV6-1 and TRBJ2-2, with the D gene uncertain. Here the CDR3 is given as CASSEALSLANTGELFF. The DNA sequence is given as TGTGCCAGCAGTGAAGCGCTATCCTTGGCGAACACCGGGGAGCTGTTTTTT.